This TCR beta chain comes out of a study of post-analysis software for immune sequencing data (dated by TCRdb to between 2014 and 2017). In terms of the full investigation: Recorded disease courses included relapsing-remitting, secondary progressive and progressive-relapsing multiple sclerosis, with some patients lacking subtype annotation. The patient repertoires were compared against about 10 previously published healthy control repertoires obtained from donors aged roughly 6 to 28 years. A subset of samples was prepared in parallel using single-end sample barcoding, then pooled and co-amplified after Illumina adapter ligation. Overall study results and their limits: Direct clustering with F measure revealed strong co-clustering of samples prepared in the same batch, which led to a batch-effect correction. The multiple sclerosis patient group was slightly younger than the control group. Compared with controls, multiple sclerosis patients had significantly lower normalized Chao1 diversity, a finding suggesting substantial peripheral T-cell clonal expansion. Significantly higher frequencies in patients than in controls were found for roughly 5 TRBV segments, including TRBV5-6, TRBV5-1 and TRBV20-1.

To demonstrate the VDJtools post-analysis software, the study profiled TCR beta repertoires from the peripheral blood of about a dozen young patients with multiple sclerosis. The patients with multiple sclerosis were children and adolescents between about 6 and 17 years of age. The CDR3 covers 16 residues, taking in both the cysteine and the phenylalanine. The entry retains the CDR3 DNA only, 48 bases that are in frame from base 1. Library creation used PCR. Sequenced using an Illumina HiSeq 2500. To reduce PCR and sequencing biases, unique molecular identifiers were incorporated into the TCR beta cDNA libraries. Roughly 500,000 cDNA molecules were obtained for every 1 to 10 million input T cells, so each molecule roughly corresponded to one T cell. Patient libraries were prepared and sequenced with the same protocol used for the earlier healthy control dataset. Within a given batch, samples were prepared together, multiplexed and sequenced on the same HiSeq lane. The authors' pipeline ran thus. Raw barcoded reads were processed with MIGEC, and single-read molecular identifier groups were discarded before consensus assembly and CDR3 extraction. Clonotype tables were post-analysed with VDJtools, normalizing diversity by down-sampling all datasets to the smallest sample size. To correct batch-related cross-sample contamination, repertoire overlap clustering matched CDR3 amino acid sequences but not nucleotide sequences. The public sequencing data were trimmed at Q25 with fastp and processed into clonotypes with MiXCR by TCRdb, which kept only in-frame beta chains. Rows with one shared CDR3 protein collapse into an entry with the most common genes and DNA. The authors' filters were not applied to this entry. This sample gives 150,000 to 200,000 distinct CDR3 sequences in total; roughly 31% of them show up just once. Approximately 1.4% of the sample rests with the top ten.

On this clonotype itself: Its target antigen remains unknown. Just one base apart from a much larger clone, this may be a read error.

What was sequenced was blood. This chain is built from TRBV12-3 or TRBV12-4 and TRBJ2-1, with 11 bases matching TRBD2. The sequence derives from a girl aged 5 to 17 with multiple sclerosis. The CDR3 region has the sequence CASSPSGLAAYNGQFF. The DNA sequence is TGTGCCAGCAGCCCCTCGGGACTAGCGGCCTACAATGGGCAGTTCTTC.